This T cell receptor beta chain was captured by sequencing in a study of blood T cell repertoires in COVID-19 (dated by TCRdb to the early 2020s). A note on the overall study: Samples covering the acute and convalescent phases of COVID-19 were provided by collaborators in the United States, Italy and Spain. The prospective study material was composed of cDNA or gDNA derived from T cells, B-cell-depleted T cells, or PBMCs. Deeply sampled blood TCRbeta repertoires from subjects exposed to, actively infected with, or recovered from COVID-19 were included in the dataset. The repertoires were made available in a free public database intended to serve as a resource for research on the immune response to SARS-CoV-2. The samples were drawn from two sources: the first 160 participants of the ongoing ImmuneRACE study, and fewer than 1,500 subjects contributed by 6 global collaborators. A de-identified subject ID, COVID-19 status, age in years and sex were almost always included in the sample metadata. HLA class I and class II types, where available, came from metadata supplied by the sample provider rather than from assay-based typing.

Collaborating institutions collected whole blood in K2EDTA tubes following their own protocols. For TCRbeta analysis, collaborators shipped samples in one of three forms: frozen whole blood, isolated PBMCs, or DNA extracted from either of those sample types. Points on this clone: There is no known antigen for this receptor. At one of its ends the junction is not consistent with the germline gene, which may arise from a read error.

The germline V gene (reference sequence) sets CDR1 to SSHAT and CDR2 to FNYEAQ. The CDR3 spans 16 residues, from the cysteine through the phenylalanine. The DNA shown is the 48-base CDR3, in frame from base 1. The paper as a whole reports these results and caveats: Clinical and demographic metadata were provided uncurated, with the amount varying by source and participant.

TCRbeta CDR3 regions were amplified from genomic DNA using the immunoSEQ Assay, a bias-controlled multiplex PCR. For the original study's pipeline: The number of nucleated cells in each sample was estimated from the amplification of reference gene primers within the assay. Sequence reads were collapsed and filtered to measure the absolute abundance of every unique TCRbeta CDR3 rearrangement. Productive Simpson clonality was computed per sample as the square root of Simpson's diversity index over productive rearrangements. TCRdb limited this immuneACCESS table to in-frame rearrangements with V and J called. A share of clones is missing; checked studies link under half to unresolved V genes, and the rest is unexplained. V, J and clone size derive from that table, while D and trimming were established from the DNA sequence. This sample gives about 190,000 clones in total; about four fifths of them show up just once. Together, the top ten hold approximately 5% of the sample.

In this chain, TRBV7-7 is recombined with TRBJ1-5; the central 9 bases match TRBD1. The material sequenced was peripheral blood. This TCR was sampled from a woman in her seventies with active or convalescent COVID-19. In nucleotide form, the sequence is TGTGCTAGCAGCTTCTACAGGGGGCTTAGCAATCAGCCCCAGCATTTT. It translates as CASSFYRGLSNQPQHF.